These 3 T cell receptor beta chains share one sample of origin, sequenced in a study of PD-L1 blockade in urothelial cancer. Generated by immunoSEQ multiplex PCR, the TCRdb table keeps only in-frame clones and is missing some. Here the sample spans about 81,000 clones, around 92% being singletons. Described time point: pretreatment peripheral blood. The sequencing here drew on PBMCs, taken around atezolizumab (anti-PD-L1) treatment. The receptor source for this set is a woman over 75 with urothelial cancer.

The chain carries TRBV10-2 and TRBJ2-7; 8 bases align to TRBD1. From germline, CDR1 is WSHSY and CDR2 SAAADI. The junction had 2 bases not matched to a gene; V was cut back by 4 bases and J by 0 bases. This CDR3 contains 14 residues. The CDR3 loop is CASSGDRSSYEQYF. The CDR3, as DNA: TGCGCCAGCAGTGGGGACAGGAGCTCCTACGAGCAGTACTTC.

V usage is TRBV21-1 and J usage is TRBJ2-7; the table's D call of TRBD1 was not tested on the DNA. TRBV21-1 is a listed pseudogene. The CDR3 loop spans 16 amino acids. CDR3 nucleotides: TGTGCCAGCAGACTACCTTTAAGGGACAGCAGCTACGAGCAGTACTTC. It specifies CASRLPLRDSSYEQYF.

V and J are TRBV19 and TRBJ1-1; TRBD1 is a possible D gene (6 bases). From germline, CDR1 is LNHDA and CDR2 SQIVND (reference sequence). Trimming shortened V by 6 bases and J by 4 bases, and 12 bases separated the two germline ends. This CDR3 contains 13 residues. CDR3 residues: CASRKQGPTEAFF. For the CDR3, the DNA is TGTGCCAGTAGGAAACAGGGTCCCACTGAAGCTTTCTTT. The full variable domain, in which reference TRBV19 and TRBJ1-1 provide the parts outside the CDR3, is DGGITQSPKYLFRKEGQNVTLSCEQNLNHDAMYWYRQDPGQGLRLIYYSQIVNDFQKGDIAEGYSVSREKKESFPLTVTSAQKNPTAFYLCASRKQGPTEAFFGQGTRLTVV.